A single TCR beta chain is shown here with its context. These data belong to a study of control samples from healthy donors and cancer patients. Assay: immunoSEQ multiplex PCR; the TCRdb copy retains only in-frame clones and omits some. The profile shows about 230,000 clones, almost 85% of them singletons. This receptor was obtained from a woman aged 60-75 years with lung cancer. The sample consisted of PBMCs.

The CDR3 DNA sequence: TGTGCCAGCAGCGCCTGGGGGAACCAAGAGACCCAGTACTTC. Its protein is CASSAWGNQETQYF. The chain uses TRBV9 and TRBJ2-5, with D perhaps given as TRBD1 or TRBD2 (5 bases each). The CDR3 covers 14 residues. Trimming stripped 3 bases from V and 0 bases from J, with 9 bases between. Germline lookup yields CDR1 SGDLS and CDR2 YYNGEE.